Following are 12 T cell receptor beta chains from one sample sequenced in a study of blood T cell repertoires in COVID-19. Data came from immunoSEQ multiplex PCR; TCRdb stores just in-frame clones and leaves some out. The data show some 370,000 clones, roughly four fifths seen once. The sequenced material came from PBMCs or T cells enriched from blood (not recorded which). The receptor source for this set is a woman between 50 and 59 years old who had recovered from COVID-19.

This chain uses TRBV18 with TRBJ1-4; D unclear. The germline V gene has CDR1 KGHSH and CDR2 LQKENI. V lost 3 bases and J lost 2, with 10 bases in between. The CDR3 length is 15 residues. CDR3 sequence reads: CASSPSVRTNEKLFF. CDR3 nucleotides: TGTGCCAGCTCACCCTCCGTGAGGACTAATGAAAAACTGTTTTTT.

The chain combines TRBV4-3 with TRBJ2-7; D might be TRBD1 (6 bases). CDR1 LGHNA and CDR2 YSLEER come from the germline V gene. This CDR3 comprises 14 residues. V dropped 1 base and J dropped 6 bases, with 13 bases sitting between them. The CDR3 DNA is TGCGCCAGCAGCCAAGCGGGACACCTTAGCGAGCAGTACTTC. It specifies CASSQAGHLSEQYF.

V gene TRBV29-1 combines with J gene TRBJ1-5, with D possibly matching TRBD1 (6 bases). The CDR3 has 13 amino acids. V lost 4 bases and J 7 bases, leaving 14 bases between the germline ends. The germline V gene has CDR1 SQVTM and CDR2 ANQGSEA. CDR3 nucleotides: TGCAGCGTTGGGGCAGGGGTATCCCAGCCCCAGCATTTT. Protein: CSVGAGVSQPQHF.

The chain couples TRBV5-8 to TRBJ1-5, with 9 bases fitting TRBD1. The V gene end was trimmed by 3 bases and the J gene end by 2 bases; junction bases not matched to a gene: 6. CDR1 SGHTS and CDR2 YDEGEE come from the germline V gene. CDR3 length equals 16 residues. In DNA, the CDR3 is TGTGCCAGCAGCTCTGGGACAGGGAAGGGCAATCAGCCCCAGCATTTT. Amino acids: CASSSGTGKGNQPQHF.

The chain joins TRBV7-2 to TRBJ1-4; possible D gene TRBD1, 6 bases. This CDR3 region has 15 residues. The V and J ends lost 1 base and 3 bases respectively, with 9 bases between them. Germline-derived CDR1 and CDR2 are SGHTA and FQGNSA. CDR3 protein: CASSLVGGSNEKLFF. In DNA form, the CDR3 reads TGTGCCAGCAGCTTAGTAGGGGGTTCTAATGAAAAACTGTTTTTT.

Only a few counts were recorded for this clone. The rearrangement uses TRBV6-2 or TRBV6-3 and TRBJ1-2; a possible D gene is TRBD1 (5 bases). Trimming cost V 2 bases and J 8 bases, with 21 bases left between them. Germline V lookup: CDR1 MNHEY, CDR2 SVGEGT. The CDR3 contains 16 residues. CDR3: CASSYTLQGALRGYTF. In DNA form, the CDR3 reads TGTGCCAGCAGTTACACGCTTCAGGGCGCCCTCAGGGGCTACACCTTC.

CDR3 nucleotides: TGCGCCAGCAGCTTCGGGACAGGGGGGACTGAAGCTTTCTTT. Translating gives CASSFGTGGTEAFF. The chain is built from TRBV5-1 and TRBJ1-1; 11 bases line up with TRBD1. Germline CDR1 and CDR2: SGHRS and YFSETQ. The V gene end was trimmed by 2 bases and the J gene end by 5 bases; junction bases not matched to a gene: 2. CDR3 length: 14 residues.

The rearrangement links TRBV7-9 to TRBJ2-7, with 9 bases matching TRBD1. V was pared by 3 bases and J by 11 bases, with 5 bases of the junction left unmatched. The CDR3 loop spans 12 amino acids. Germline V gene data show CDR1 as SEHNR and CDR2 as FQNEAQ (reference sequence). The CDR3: CASSFPGTGKYF. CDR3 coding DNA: TGTGCCAGCAGCTTTCCCGGGACAGGGAAGTACTTC. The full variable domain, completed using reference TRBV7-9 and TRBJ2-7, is DTGVSQNPRHKITKRGQNVTFRCDPISEHNRLYWYRQTLGQGPEFLTYFQNEAQLEKSRLLSDRFSAERPKGSFSTLEIQRTEQGDSAMYLCASSFPGTGKYFGPGTRLTVT.

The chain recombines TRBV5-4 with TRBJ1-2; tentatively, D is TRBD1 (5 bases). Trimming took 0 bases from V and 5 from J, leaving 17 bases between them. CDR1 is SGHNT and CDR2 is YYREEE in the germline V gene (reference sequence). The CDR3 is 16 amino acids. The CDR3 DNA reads TGTGCCAGCAGCTTGGATGGCGTGACAGTGGTATATGGCTACACCTTC. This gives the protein CASSLDGVTVVYGYTF.

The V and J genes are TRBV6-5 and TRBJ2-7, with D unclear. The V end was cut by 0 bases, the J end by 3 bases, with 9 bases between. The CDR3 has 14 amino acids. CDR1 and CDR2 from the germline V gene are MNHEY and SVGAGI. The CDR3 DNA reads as TGTGCCAGCAGTTACTCGCCGGGTAGCTACGAGCAGTACTTC. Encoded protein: CASSYSPGSYEQYF.

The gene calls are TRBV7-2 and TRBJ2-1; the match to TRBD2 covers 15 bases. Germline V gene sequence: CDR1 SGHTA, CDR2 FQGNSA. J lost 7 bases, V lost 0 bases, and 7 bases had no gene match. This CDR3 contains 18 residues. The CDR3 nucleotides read TGTGCCAGCAGCTTAGCCGGACTAGCGGGGGGGCCGGGGAATGAGCAGTTCTTC. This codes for CASSLAGLAGGPGNEQFF.

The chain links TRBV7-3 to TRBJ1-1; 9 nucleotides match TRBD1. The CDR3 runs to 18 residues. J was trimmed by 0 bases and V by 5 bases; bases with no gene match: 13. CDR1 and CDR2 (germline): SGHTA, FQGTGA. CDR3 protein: CASSVRDRVWAVNTEAFF. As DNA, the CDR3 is TGTGCCAGCAGCGTCCGGGACAGGGTATGGGCCGTGAACACTGAAGCTTTCTTT.